This T cell receptor (beta chain) was documented in a study of blood T cell repertoires in COVID-19. The overall study: There were acute and convalescent COVID-19 samples, and they came from the United States, Italy and Spain.

The authors' processing: Reference gene primer amplification gave nucleated cell count estimates. Sequencing was performed with immunoSEQ multiplex PCR; in TCRdb, only in-frame clones are kept and a portion is missing. That table furnishes V, J and clone size, whereas the DNA furnished D and trimming. The table has approximately 170,000 clones, 82% seen once. The TCR comes from an elderly woman with active or convalescent COVID-19. The sequenced sample was peripheral blood.

CDR3 protein: CASSFPGTGEQYF. The CDR3 DNA reads as TGCGCCAGCAGCTTTCCGGGTACGGGCGAGCAGTACTTC. The rearrangement links TRBV5-1 to TRBJ2-7; D is undetermined. Germline assignment: CDR1 SGHRS and CDR2 YFSETQ. The CDR3 spans 13 residues. V was trimmed by 2 bases and J by 6 bases, leaving 12 bases between them. Full variable domain (remainder filled in from reference TRBV5-1 and TRBJ2-7): KAGVTQTPRYLIKTRGQQVTLSCSPISGHRSVSWYQQTPGQGLQFLFEYFSETQRNKGNFPGRFSGRQFSNSRSEMNVSTLELGDSALYLCASSFPGTGEQYFGPGTRLTVT.